These 13 T cell receptor beta chains came from one sample sequenced in a study of cytomegalovirus exposure and HLA in healthy donors. Use of 60 Vbeta and 13 Jbeta primers characterized the PCR. Profiled with immunoSEQ multiplex PCR; TCRdb holds only in-frame clones, not every one. The sample contains 180,000 or so clones, roughly three quarters of which appear only once. The sample comprised PBMCs. All receptors come from a woman aged 45-60 years in good health and CMV-seronegative.

Only a few counts were recorded for this clone. This chain connects TRBV5-1 to TRBJ2-1, with D perhaps TRBD1 (6 bases). CDR3 length equals 15 residues. Germline V lookup: CDR1 SGHRS, CDR2 YFSETQ. Trimming took off 4 bases at V and 1 base at J, with 12 bases between the two ends. CDR3 DNA: TGCGCCAGCAGCGACCGGGACAATTCCTACAATGAGCAGTTCTTC. It is translated as CASSDRDNSYNEQFF.

This clone has only one observation. V gene TRBV19 combines with J gene TRBJ2-7, with D perhaps matching TRBD1 (5 bases). Germline V lookup: CDR1 LNHDA, CDR2 SQIVND (reference sequence). The CDR3 length is 15 residues. V lost 4 bases to trimming and J lost 2 bases, with 15 bases between them. CDR3 in amino acids: CASSTRFQGPYEQYF. The CDR3 nucleotides read TGTGCCAGTAGTACGAGATTCCAGGGCCCCTACGAGCAGTACTTC.

The chain recombines TRBV19 with TRBJ1-2, with 12 bases aligning to TRBD1. CDR1 is LNHDA and CDR2 is SQIVND in the germline V gene (reference sequence). This CDR3 has 17 residues. V lost 5 bases, J lost 3 bases, and 10 bases stayed unmatched. CDR3 loop: CASSAGTGGKSYYGYTF. CDR3 sequence (DNA): TGTGCCAGTAGTGCCGGGACAGGGGGCAAGAGCTACTATGGCTACACCTTC.

The chain combines TRBV7-2 with TRBJ2-4, with D perhaps TRBD2 (6 bases). This CDR3 spans 15 amino acids. Germline CDR1 is SGHTA and CDR2 is FQGNSA. Trimming left V 5 bases short and J 7 bases short, with 18 bases between. Here the CDR3 reads CASSPTRTGTNIQYF. In nucleotides, the CDR3 is TGTGCCAGCAGCCCAACCCGGACTGGGACTAACATTCAGTACTTC.

On this clone itself: One end of the junction does not line up with germline, which may come from a read error. CDR3 sequence: CSSTERGGSTDTQYF. The CDR3 nucleotides are TGTTCCAGCACTGAGCGGGGGGGGAGCACAGATACGCAGTATTTT. This sequence joins TRBV7-9 and TRBJ2-3, with TRBD2 identical over 10 bases. The V gene's germline CDR1 is SEHNR and CDR2 FQNEAQ (reference sequence). This CDR3 is built from 15 residues.

This clone showed up just a few times. The chain uses TRBV19 and TRBJ2-5; 12 positions agree with TRBD1. Judging by the DNA end, TRBJ2-7 fits better; the J call may be wrong. The CDR3 contains 15 residues. Germline CDR1 is LNHDA and CDR2 is SQIVND (reference sequence). CDR3 protein: CASSTGGTGGDEQYF. CDR3 sequence (DNA): TGTGCCAGTAGTACTGGGGGGACAGGGGGCGACGAGCAGTACTTC.

Points on this clone: The same CDR3 can be traced to other DNA sequences in this sample. The chain joins TRBV6-5 to TRBJ1-6; the D is unclear. The CDR3 sequence is 14 residues long. V was cut by 7 bases and J by 6 bases, with 13 bases left in between. Germline V gene sequence: CDR1 MNHEY, CDR2 SVGAGI. CDR3 coding DNA: TGTGCCAGCACCCCTGTGCGGGGTAATTCACCCCTCCACTTT. It is translated as CASTPVRGNSPLHF.

A few counts support this clone. This chain uses TRBV11-2 with TRBJ2-5; TRBD1 matches 10 bases. The V gene's germline CDR1 is SGHAT and CDR2 FQNNGV. The V gene end was trimmed by 5 bases and the J gene end by 5 bases; junction bases not matched to a gene: 11. CDR3 size: 16 residues. CDR3 coding DNA: TGTGCCAGCAGCGCACGGACAGGGGGACGTCGGGAGACCCAGTACTTC. This translates into CASSARTGGRRETQYF.

The rearrangement links TRBV15 to TRBJ2-1; no clear D. The CDR3 is 16 amino acids. Trimming stripped 0 bases from V and 7 bases from J, with 16 bases between. CDR1 is LNHNV and CDR2 is YYDKDF in the germline V gene (reference sequence). The CDR3 bases are TGTGCCACCAGCAGAGATATACCCGACTCGGTGAATGAGCAGTTCTTC. It specifies CATSRDIPDSVNEQFF.

The rearrangement links TRBV7-2 to TRBJ2-5, with 7 positions matching TRBD1. The CDR3 is 15 residues long. J gave up 5 bases and V 4 bases, and 10 bases lay outside the gene matches. The germline V gene has CDR1 SGHTA and CDR2 FQGNSA. The CDR3 sequence: CASSSQTGWVETQYF. CDR3 DNA sequence: TGTGCCAGCAGCTCTCAGACAGGGTGGGTCGAGACCCAGTACTTC.

The chain combines TRBV5-1 with TRBJ2-7, with 9 bases that match TRBD1. CDR3 length equals 15 residues. Germline V CDR1 and CDR2: SGHRS, YFSETQ. V shed 2 bases and J 7 bases; nucleotides not matched to a gene: 10. The CDR3 sequence: CASSLFGDRVSEQYF. CDR3 DNA sequence: TGCGCCAGCAGCTTATTTGGGGACAGGGTATCGGAGCAGTACTTC. Using reference TRBV5-1 and TRBJ2-7 for the parts outside the CDR3, the full variable domain is KAGVTQTPRYLIKTRGQQVTLSCSPISGHRSVSWYQQTPGQGLQFLFEYFSETQRNKGNFPGRFSGRQFSNSRSEMNVSTLELGDSALYLCASSLFGDRVSEQYFGPGTRLTVT.

The rearrangement uses TRBV28 and TRBJ2-5, with D perhaps TRBD2 (7 bases). Germline values: CDR1 MDHEN, CDR2 SYDVKM. The length of the CDR3 is 12 residues. The V end was cut by 8 bases, the J end by 11 bases, with 18 bases between. The CDR3 sequence is CASGPRGREQYF. DNA of the CDR3: TGTGCCAGCGGCCCCCGGGGGCGGGAGCAGTACTTC.

V usage is TRBV10-3 and J usage is TRBJ2-3; TRBD2 agrees at 9 bases. After removal of 3 bases from V and 1 base from J, the junction contained 8 bases not matched to a gene. The CDR3 is 17 residues long. Germline lookup yields CDR1 ENHRY and CDR2 SYGVKD. CDR3 sequence (DNA): TGTGCCATCAGTGACTTGGGGAAGCGGGAGGGCACAGATACGCAGTATTTT. Translating gives CAISDLGKREGTDTQYF.